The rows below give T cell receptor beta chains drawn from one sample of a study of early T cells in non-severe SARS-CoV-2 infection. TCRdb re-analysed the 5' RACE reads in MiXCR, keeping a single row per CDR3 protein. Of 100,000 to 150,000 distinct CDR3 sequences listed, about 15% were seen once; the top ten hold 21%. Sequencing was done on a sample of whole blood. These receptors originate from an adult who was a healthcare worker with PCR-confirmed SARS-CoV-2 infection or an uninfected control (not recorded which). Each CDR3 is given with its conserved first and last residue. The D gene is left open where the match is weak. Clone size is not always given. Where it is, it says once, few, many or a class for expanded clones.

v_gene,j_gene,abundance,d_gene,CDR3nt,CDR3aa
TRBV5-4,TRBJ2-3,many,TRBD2,TGTGCCAGCAGCGAAGCTCTAGCGGGGGGGCTCACAGATACGCAGTATTTT,CASSEALAGGLTDTQYF
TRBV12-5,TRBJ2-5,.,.,TGTGCTAGTGGTTTGATTACAGCAGAGACCCAGTACTTC,CASGLITAETQYF
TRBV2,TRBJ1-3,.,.,TGTGCCAGCAGTGCTACCCCCCCGGGCCCCGGGGGAAACACCATATATTTT,CASSATPPGPGGNTIYF
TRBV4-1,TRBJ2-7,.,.,TGCGCCAGCAGCCAAGAGATTACATGGGTCAGGTCGACCTACGAGCAGTACTTC,CASSQEITWVRSTYEQYF
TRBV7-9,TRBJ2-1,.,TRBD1,TGTGCCAGCAGCCCCTTAGATACAGGGGGCAATCGTGAGCAGTTCTTC,CASSPLDTGGNREQFF
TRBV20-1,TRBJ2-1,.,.,TGCAGTGCTAGTCAGGGCAGATACAATGAGCAGTTCTTC,CSASQGRYNEQFF
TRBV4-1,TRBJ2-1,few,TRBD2,TGCGCCAGCAGCAATGGACTGGCGGGGGCCTACAATGAGCAGTTCTTC,CASSNGLAGAYNEQFF
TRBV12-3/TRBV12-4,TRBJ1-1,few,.,TGTGCCAGCAGTTTAGCGGACCGTTACGGAGCTTTCTTT,CASSLADRYGAFF
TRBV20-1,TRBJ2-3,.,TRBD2,TGCAGTGCTATACTAGCGGGGTCAGATACGCAGTATTTT,CSAILAGSDTQYF
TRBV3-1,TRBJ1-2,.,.,TGTGCCAGCAAAGGGGCCTATGGCTACACCTTC,CASKGAYGYTF
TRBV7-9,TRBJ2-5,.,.,TGTGCCAGCAGTCCGCGGCGCTGGGGGGCAGAAGAGACCCAGTACTTC,CASSPRRWGAEETQYF
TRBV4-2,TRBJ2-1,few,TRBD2,TGTGCCAGCAGCCAAGATCGATCTAGCGGATACAATGAGCAGTTCTTC,CASSQDRSSGYNEQFF
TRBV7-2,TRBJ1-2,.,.,TGTGCCAGCAGCTTAGTTAACTATGGCTACACCTTC,CASSLVNYGYTF
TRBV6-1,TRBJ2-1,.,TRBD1,TGTGCCAGCAGCCCCGACAGGGATAGTAGGGTTGAGCAGTTCTTC,CASSPDRDSRVEQFF
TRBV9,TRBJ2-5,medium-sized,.,TGTGCCAGCAGCGTAGATCAGGGGTTGGGAGAGACCCAGTACTTC,CASSVDQGLGETQYF
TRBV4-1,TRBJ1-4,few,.,TGCGCCAGCAGCCAAGATATACAGGGCGATGAAAAACTGTTTTTT,CASSQDIQGDEKLFF
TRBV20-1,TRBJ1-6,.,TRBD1,TGCAGTGCTAGGATACCGGGACAGGGGAATTCACCCCTCCACTTT,CSARIPGQGNSPLHF
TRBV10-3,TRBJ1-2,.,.,TGTGCCATCAGTGAGATCGTTAGGGTTCCAAACTATGGCTACACCTTC,CAISEIVRVPNYGYTF
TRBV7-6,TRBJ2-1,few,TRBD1,TGTGCCAGCAGCTTAACAGGGGAAGGGGAGCAGTTCTTC,CASSLTGEGEQFF
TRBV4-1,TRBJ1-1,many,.,TGCGCCAGCAGCCAAGCCTCCCAAAGTCGGGCTTTCTTT,CASSQASQSRAFF
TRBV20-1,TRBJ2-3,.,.,TGCAGTGCTGGATCTATTTTTATTACGCAGTATTTT,CSAGSIFITQYF
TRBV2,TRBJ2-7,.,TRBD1,TGTGCCAGCCAGAGGGGGACAGGGCTAAGCTACGAGCAGTACTTC,CASQRGTGLSYEQYF
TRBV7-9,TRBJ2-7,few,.,TGTGCCAGCAGCCTCTACTCGACGGATTACGAGCAGTACTTC,CASSLYSTDYEQYF
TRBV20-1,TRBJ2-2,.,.,TGCAGTGCTAGAGCCGCAGGTGTAAACACCGGGGAGCTGTTTTTT,CSARAAGVNTGELFF
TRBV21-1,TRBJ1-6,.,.,TGTGCCAGCAGCATTACCGACAGGGTGGTGCGGAGCTCCTATAATTCACCCCTCCACTTT,CASSITDRVVRSSYNSPLHF
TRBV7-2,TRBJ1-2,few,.,TGTGCCAGCAGCTTAGTTCTGGGAACCAACTATGGCTACACCTTC,CASSLVLGTNYGYTF
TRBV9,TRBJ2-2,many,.,TGTGCCAGCAGCGTGGCAGGGACCTCGAACACCGGGGAGCTGTTTTTT,CASSVAGTSNTGELFF
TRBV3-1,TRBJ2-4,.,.,TGTGCCAGCAGCCAAGGCCGCCGAAACATTCAGTACTTC,CASSQGRRNIQYF
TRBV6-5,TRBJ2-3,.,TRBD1,TGTGCCAGCAGCACGGGGACAGCACACGGGGATACGCAGTATTTT,CASSTGTAHGDTQYF
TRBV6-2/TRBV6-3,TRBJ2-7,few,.,TGTGCCAGCAGTTGGGGACTTGCCAACGAGCAGTACTTC,CASSWGLANEQYF
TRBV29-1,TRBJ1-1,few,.,TGCAGCGTTCAATCAATTGTGTCGGACACTGAAGCTTTCTTT,CSVQSIVSDTEAFF
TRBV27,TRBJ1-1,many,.,TGTGCCAGCGGGGGGTTCGGCAACACTGAAGCTTTCTTT,CASGGFGNTEAFF
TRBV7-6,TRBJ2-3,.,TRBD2,TGTGCCAGCGCGGGGGGTAGCACAGATACGCAGTATTTT,CASAGGSTDTQYF
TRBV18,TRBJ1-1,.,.,TGTGCCAGCTCACCACTTGCGCGGCAGTCTAACACTGAAGCTTTCTTT,CASSPLARQSNTEAFF
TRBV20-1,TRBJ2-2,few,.,TGCAGTGCTAGATTGGGGGGGGCCCACACCGGGGAGCTGTTTTTT,CSARLGGAHTGELFF
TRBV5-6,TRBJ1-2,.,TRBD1,TGTGCCAGCAGCCCTCGGACAGGCCGTTCCTACACCTTC,CASSPRTGRSYTF
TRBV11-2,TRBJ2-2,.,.,TGTGCCAGCAGCTTAGTAGCCAGGGGGGAGCTGTTTTTT,CASSLVARGELFF
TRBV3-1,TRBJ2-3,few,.,TGTGCCAGCAGCCAGACCCTCACAGATACGCAGTATTTT,CASSQTLTDTQYF
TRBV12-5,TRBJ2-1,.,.,TGTGCTAGTGGTTCGCCGGACGCTTGGCATGAGCAGTTCTTC,CASGSPDAWHEQFF
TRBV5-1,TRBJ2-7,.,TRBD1,TGCGCCAGCAGCGGACAGGGTAACGGGTACGAGCAGTACTTC,CASSGQGNGYEQYF
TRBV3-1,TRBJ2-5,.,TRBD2,TGTGCCAGCAGCCTAGCGGGGGGCATGGAGACCCAGTACTTC,CASSLAGGMETQYF
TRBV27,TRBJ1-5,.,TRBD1,TGTGCCAGCAGTGCGTACAGGGGCGACCAGCCCCAGCATTTT,CASSAYRGDQPQHF
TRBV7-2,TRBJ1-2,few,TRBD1,TGTGCCAGCAGCTTAGGGGATGACAGGGGAGGCTACACCTTC,CASSLGDDRGGYTF
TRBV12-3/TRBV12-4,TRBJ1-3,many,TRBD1,TGTGCCAGCAGCCCTCGGGACAGGGGAATTAAACCTGGAAACACCATATATTTT,CASSPRDRGIKPGNTIYF
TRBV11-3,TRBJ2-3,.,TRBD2,TGTGCCAGCAGCTCAAGCGGGATCACAGATACGCAGTATTTT,CASSSSGITDTQYF
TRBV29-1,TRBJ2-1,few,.,TGCAGCCTGACCTCAGGGGGGAGGCACAATGAGCAGTTCTTC,CSLTSGGRHNEQFF
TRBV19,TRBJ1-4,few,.,TGTGCCAGTAGAACAGGGTTTGGGGAAAAACTGTTTTTT,CASRTGFGEKLFF
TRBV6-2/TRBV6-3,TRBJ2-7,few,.,TGTGCCAGCAAAGGTCCCCGGGGCGGCACCTACGAGCAGTACTTC,CASKGPRGGTYEQYF
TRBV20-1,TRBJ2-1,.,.,TGCAGTGCTAGAAATCCCCTCAGAGGCAATGAGCAGTTCTTC,CSARNPLRGNEQFF
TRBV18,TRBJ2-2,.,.,TGTGCCAGCTCACCACCTGAACTGAACACCGGGGAGCTGTTTTTT,CASSPPELNTGELFF
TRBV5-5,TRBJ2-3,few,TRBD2,TGTGCCAGCAAACTAGCGGGGGGATCAGATACGCAGTATTTT,CASKLAGGSDTQYF
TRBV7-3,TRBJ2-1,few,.,TGTGCCAGCAGCTTATCGGCACTGAGCTCCTACAATGAGCAGTTCTTC,CASSLSALSSYNEQFF
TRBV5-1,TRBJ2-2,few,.,TGCGCCAGCAGCTTGGATCTCCCCGGGGAGCTGTTTTTT,CASSLDLPGELFF
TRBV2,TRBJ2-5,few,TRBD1,TGTGCCACCATGAAGAACAGGGGCGGAGAGACCCAGTACTTC,CATMKNRGGETQYF
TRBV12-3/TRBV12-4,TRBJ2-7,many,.,TGTGCCAGCAGCCTCGGGTCCTCCTACGAGCAGTACTTC,CASSLGSSYEQYF